This TCR beta chain was sequenced during a study of OX40 agonist ivuxolimab in advanced cancers. Study in general: The dose-escalation group included hepatocellular carcinoma, melanoma, renal cell carcinoma and head and neck cancer.

This clone has more than one count but fewer than ten. V lost 1 base to trimming and J lost 1 base; unmatched junction nucleotides: 1. The CDR3 is 14 residues long. CDR1 is SEHNR, CDR2 FQNEAQ, per germline (reference sequence). Produced via immunoSEQ multiplex PCR; TCRdb's table is partial and in-frame only. The sample lists roughly 40,000 clones, approximately 86% seen once, with about a fifth in the top ten. The TCR comes from an adult with an advanced solid tumor such as melanoma, head and neck, liver or kidney cancer. The chain carries TRBV7-9 and TRBJ2-7, with TRBD2 matching over 7 bases. The sequences come from CD4+ or CD8+ T cells sorted from blood, collected in a trial of the OX40 agonist ivuxolimab. The CDR3 region has the DNA TGTGCCAGCAGCTTAGAGGGACTATCCTACGAGCAGTACTTC. This encodes CASSLEGLSYEQYF.